The 8 T cell receptor beta chains listed next were all sequenced from one sample in a study of T-cell reconstitution after alpha-beta-depleted transplantation in children. The TCRbeta library was prepared with unique molecular identifiers. TCRdb reprocessed the PCR reads with MiXCR, giving one entry per CDR3 protein. There are nearly 550,000 distinct CDR3 sequences in the sample; about 16% occur only once, and 3.3% lies in the top ten. The specimen comprised PBMCs from the stem cell graft donor, sampled from the stem cell graft. Receptors originate from a human donor who donated a stem cell graft to a child with acute lymphoblastic leukemia.

The chain uses TRBV5-1 and TRBJ1-6; D not resolved. Per germline, CDR1 SGHRS and CDR2 YFSETQ. V was trimmed by 5 bases and J by 0 bases, leaving 9 bases between them. The CDR3 is made up of 15 amino acids. As DNA, the CDR3 is TGCGCCAGCAGAGACAAGCCCTCCTATAATTCACCCCTCCACTTT. Translation gives CASRDKPSYNSPLHF.

The chain has TRBV6-5 and TRBJ2-5, with 9 bases aligning to TRBD1. This CDR3 has 15 amino acids. Germline CDR1 and CDR2: MNHEY and SVGAGI. Trimming at V came to 2 bases and at J to 5 bases, leaving 6 bases not matched to a gene. In DNA, the CDR3 is TGTGCCAGCAGTTACCGAACAGGGGGCCCCGAGACCCAGTACTTC. Its translation: CASSYRTGGPETQYF.

This clonotype was detected a few times. The chain carries TRBV4-1 and TRBJ2-3; a possible D gene is TRBD1 (6 bases). V was shortened by 4 bases and J by 2 bases, with 19 bases between the two germline ends. Germline CDR1 is MGHRA and CDR2 is YSYEKL. The CDR3 runs to 17 residues. CDR3 DNA sequence: TGCGCCAGCAGCCCCGTAGGGACAAGCGAAGCCACAGATACGCAGTATTTT. This translates into CASSPVGTSEATDTQYF.

V usage is TRBV28 and J usage is TRBJ1-4; a possible D gene is TRBD1 (6 bases). The CDR3 consists of 16 residues. V lost 3 bases to trimming and J lost 0 bases, with 11 bases between them. CDR1 is MDHEN and CDR2 is SYDVKM in the germline V gene. The CDR3 reads CASSFNRATTNEKLFF. CDR3 in DNA: TGTGCCAGCAGTTTTAACAGGGCGACAACTAATGAAAAACTGTTTTTT.

The CDR3, as DNA: TGTGCCAGCAGCCAAGAGGGTGTCCGGAGGGATGAGCAGTTCTTC. Translation gives CASSQEGVRRDEQFF. This chain connects TRBV3-1 to TRBJ2-1, with D maybe TRBD2 (6 bases). Trimming took off 0 bases at V and 8 bases at J, with 14 bases between the two ends. CDR3 size: 15 residues. In germline, CDR1 is LGHDT, CDR2 YNNKEL (reference sequence).

This clonotype was seen only a few times. The chain carries TRBV27 and TRBJ2-1, with no clear D. Germline assignment: CDR1 MNHEY and CDR2 SMNVEV (reference sequence). Trimming pared 8 bases from V and 7 bases from J, leaving 12 bases between. CDR3 length equals 12 residues. As DNA, the CDR3 is TGTGCCAGCGGATCTTTTGAGAATGAGCAGTTCTTC. This gives the protein CASGSFENEQFF.

This chain joins TRBV7-8 and TRBJ2-7, with 10 bases lining up with TRBD2. Germline lookup yields CDR1 SGHVS and CDR2 FQNEAQ. Trimming cost V 5 bases and J 3 bases; bases outside gene matches: 13. The CDR3 totals 17 residues. CDR3 protein: CASSTAGSLAGLYEQYF. DNA of the CDR3: TGTGCCAGCAGCACCGCTGGCTCACTAGCGGGGCTCTACGAGCAGTACTTC.

This clonotype was counted only a few times. The V call is TRBV9, the J call TRBJ2-2; TRBD1 agrees at 7 bases. The germline gives CDR1 SGDLS, CDR2 YYNGEE. This CDR3 has 15 amino acids. The ends lost 3 bases at V and 4 bases at J; junction bases unmatched: 6. Here the CDR3 reads CASSADRAITGELFF. The CDR3 DNA reads TGTGCCAGCAGCGCCGACAGGGCGATCACCGGGGAGCTGTTTTTT.